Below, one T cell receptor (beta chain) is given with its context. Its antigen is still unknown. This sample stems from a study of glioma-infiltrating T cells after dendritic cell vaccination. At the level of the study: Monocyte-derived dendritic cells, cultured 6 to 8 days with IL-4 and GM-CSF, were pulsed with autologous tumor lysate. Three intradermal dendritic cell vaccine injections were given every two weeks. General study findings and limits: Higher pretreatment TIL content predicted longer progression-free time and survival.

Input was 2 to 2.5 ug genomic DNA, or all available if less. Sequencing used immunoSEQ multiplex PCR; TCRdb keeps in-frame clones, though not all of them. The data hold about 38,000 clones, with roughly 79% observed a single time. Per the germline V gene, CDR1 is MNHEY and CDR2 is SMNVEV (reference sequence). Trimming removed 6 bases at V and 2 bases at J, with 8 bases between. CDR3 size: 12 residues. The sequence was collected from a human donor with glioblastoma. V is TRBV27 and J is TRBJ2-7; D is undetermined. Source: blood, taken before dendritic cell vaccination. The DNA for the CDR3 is TGTGCCAGCAGGACTTCCCCCTACGAGCAGTACTTC. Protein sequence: CASRTSPYEQYF.